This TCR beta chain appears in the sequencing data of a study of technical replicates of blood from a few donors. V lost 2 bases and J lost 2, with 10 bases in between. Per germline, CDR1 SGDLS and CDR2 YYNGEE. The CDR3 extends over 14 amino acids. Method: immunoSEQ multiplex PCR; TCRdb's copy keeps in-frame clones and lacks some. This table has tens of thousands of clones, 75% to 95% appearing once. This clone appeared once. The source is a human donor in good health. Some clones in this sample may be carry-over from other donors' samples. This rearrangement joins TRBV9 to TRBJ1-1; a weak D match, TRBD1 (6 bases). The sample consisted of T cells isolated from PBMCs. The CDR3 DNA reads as TGTGCCAGCAGCGTCTCGGGACAAAACACTGAAGCTTTCTTT. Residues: CASSVSGQNTEAFF.